These 15 T cell receptor beta chains came from one sample sequenced in a study of cytomegalovirus exposure and HLA in healthy donors. The PCR employed 60 Vbeta primers together with 13 Jbeta primers. Assay used: immunoSEQ multiplex PCR; TCRdb lists only in-frame clones, some missing. Of 100,000 or so clones in the sample, about 80% are singletons; the top ten hold 4.1%. Source material: PBMCs. Source of these receptors: a man aged 40-50 years in good health and CMV-seronegative.

The chain links TRBV11-2 to TRBJ1-1; TRBD1 matches 9 bases. Germline assignment: CDR1 SGHAT and CDR2 FQNNGV. The V gene end was trimmed by 4 bases and the J gene end by 5 bases; junction bases not matched to a gene: 8. There are 15 residues in the CDR3. The CDR3 region has the DNA TGTGCCAGCAGCTCCCAGACAGGGGGAAGGACTGAAGCTTTCTTT. Translating gives CASSSQTGGRTEAFF.

The chain couples TRBV7-9 to TRBJ2-1; the D is unclear. The V end lost 10 bases, the J end lost 4 bases, and 8 bases lay between the germline ends. Germline V gene data show CDR1 as SEHNR and CDR2 as FQNEAQ (reference sequence). The CDR3 spans 11 residues. The CDR3 is CAIALYNEQFF. The DNA for the CDR3 is TGTGCCATAGCTCTGTACAATGAGCAGTTCTTC.

The chain joins TRBV28 to TRBJ1-6, with a weak D call TRBD1 (6 bases). Germline CDR1 MDHEN, CDR2 SYDVKM. Between the trimmed V and J ends, which lost 5 bases and 5 bases, there was a span of 13 bases. This CDR3 is 15 amino acids long. This CDR3 is CASSETTGDNSPLHF. The CDR3 DNA reads TGTGCCAGCAGTGAGACGACAGGAGATAATTCACCCCTCCACTTT.

The rearrangement joins TRBV5-1 to TRBJ1-2; no firm D call. The V gene lost 4 bases and the J gene lost 3 bases, with 10 bases spanning the gap. The germline CDR1 and CDR2 sequences are SGHRS and YFSETQ. This CDR3 comprises 13 residues. The CDR3 loop is CASSADGDYGYTF. CDR3 coding DNA: TGCGCCAGCAGCGCGGACGGGGACTATGGCTACACCTTC.

A few counts support this clone. The chain combines TRBV6-6 with TRBJ2-1; 7 bases match TRBD2. J lost 3 bases, V lost 2 bases, and 1 base had no gene match. Germline V gene data show CDR1 as MNHNY and CDR2 as SVGAGI (reference sequence). The CDR3 length is 14 residues. In DNA, the CDR3 is TGTGCCAGCAGTTACGGGACTAACTACAATGAGCAGTTCTTC. Translating it yields CASSYGTNYNEQFF.

The rearrangement uses TRBV19 and TRBJ2-2; TRBD2 matches 14 bases. CDR1 LNHDA and CDR2 SQIVND come from the germline V gene (reference sequence). The CDR3 length is 18 residues. The J segment lost 1 base and the V segment lost 1 base, leaving 2 bases of the junction unmatched. This chain's CDR3 is CASSIGLAGGLNTGELFF. The CDR3 region has the DNA TGTGCCAGTAGTATAGGACTAGCGGGGGGGTTGAACACCGGGGAGCTGTTTTTT.

The rearrangement joins TRBV2 to TRBJ2-2; D is unclear. In germline, CDR1 is SNHLY, CDR2 FYNNEI. V lost 6 bases and J 0 bases, leaving 8 bases between the germline ends. The CDR3 sequence is 14 residues long. In nucleotides, the CDR3 is TGTGCCAGCAGGCAGGAAGCGAACACCGGGGAGCTGTTTTTT. It codes for CASRQEANTGELFF. Based on the CDR3 plus reference TRBV2 and TRBJ2-2, the full variable domain is EPEVTQTPSHQVTQMGQEVILRCVPISNHLYFYWYRQILGQKVEFLVSFYNNEISEKSEIFDDQFSVERPDGSNFTLKIRSTKLEDSAMYFCASRQEANTGELFFGEGSRLTVL.

V usage is TRBV4-1 and J usage is TRBJ1-1; D gene uncertain. The CDR3 contains 15 residues. The germline CDR1 and CDR2 sequences are MGHRA and YSYEKL. Trimming shortened V by 4 bases and J by 0 bases, and 12 bases separated the two germline ends. CDR3 residues: CASSPLSDLNTEAFF. For the CDR3, the DNA is TGCGCCAGCAGCCCACTTTCTGATTTGAACACTGAAGCTTTCTTT.

The rearrangement joins TRBV27 to TRBJ2-7; 10 bases are a match to TRBD2. Germline lookup yields CDR1 MNHEY and CDR2 SMNVEV (reference sequence). The V and J ends lost 9 bases and 4 bases, in that order; junction bases with no gene match: 12. The CDR3 covers 15 residues. Here the CDR3 reads CASIQGLAGVYEQYV. The DNA of the CDR3 is TGTGCCAGTATTCAGGGGCTAGCGGGAGTGTACGAGCAGTACGTC.

This chain joins TRBV11-2 and TRBJ2-4; TRBD1 matches at 7 bases. CDR3 length equals 15 residues. J was trimmed by 3 bases and V by 6 bases; bases with no gene match: 8. CDR1 SGHAT and CDR2 FQNNGV come from the germline V gene. CDR3 sequence: CASRAPGQNKNIQYF. The CDR3 coding sequence is TGTGCCAGCAGAGCTCCGGGACAGAACAAAAACATTCAGTACTTC.

Here the CDR3 reads CASSLGEKGGYGYTF. The CDR3, as DNA: TGTGCCAGCAGTTTAGGGGAGAAAGGGGGTTATGGCTACACCTTC. The chain links TRBV28 to TRBJ1-2; D is perhaps TRBD1 (6 bases). CDR1 and CDR2 (germline): MDHEN, SYDVKM. This CDR3 has 15 amino acids. The V end lost 2 bases, the J end lost 5 bases, and 15 bases lay between the germline ends.

The genes are TRBV6-4 and TRBJ1-2; 11 nucleotides match TRBD1. The germline CDR1 and CDR2 sequences are MRHNA and SNTAGT. The CDR3 length is 17 residues. With 0 bases clipped from V and 7 bases from J, the junction kept 10 bases outside the gene matches. The CDR3 sequence is CASSDSHRGQGAGGYTF. CDR3 coding DNA: TGTGCCAGCAGTGACTCCCATCGAGGACAGGGGGCAGGTGGCTACACCTTC.

The V gene is TRBV28, the J gene TRBJ2-1, with TRBD1 matching 7 bases. Germline V gene data show CDR1 as MDHEN and CDR2 as SYDVKM. This CDR3 has 16 amino acids. With V trimmed by 5 bases and J by 7 bases, 14 bases remained unmatched. The CDR3 is CASSRPERGQRNEQFF. CDR3 nucleotide sequence: TGTGCCAGCAGTCGACCCGAGAGGGGGCAACGGAATGAGCAGTTCTTC.

The genes are TRBV2 and TRBJ2-1, with 16 bases identical to TRBD2. Losses at the gene ends were 6 bases for V and 7 bases for J; bases not matched to a gene: 6. Looked up from germline, CDR1 is SNHLY and CDR2 is FYNNEI. The CDR3 runs 16 residues. The CDR3 reads CASRLGTSGGVNEQFF. CDR3 in DNA: TGTGCCAGCAGGTTGGGGACTAGCGGGGGGGTTAATGAGCAGTTCTTC.

The chain links TRBV7-2 to TRBJ1-2; no reliable D call. Germline CDR1 reads SGHTA; CDR2 reads FQGNSA. Trimming left V 5 bases short and J 4 bases short, with 14 bases between. This CDR3 has 14 residues. As DNA, the CDR3 is TGTGCCAGCAGCCCCGAAGCACAGATCTATGGCTACACCTTC. This sequence encodes CASSPEAQIYGYTF.